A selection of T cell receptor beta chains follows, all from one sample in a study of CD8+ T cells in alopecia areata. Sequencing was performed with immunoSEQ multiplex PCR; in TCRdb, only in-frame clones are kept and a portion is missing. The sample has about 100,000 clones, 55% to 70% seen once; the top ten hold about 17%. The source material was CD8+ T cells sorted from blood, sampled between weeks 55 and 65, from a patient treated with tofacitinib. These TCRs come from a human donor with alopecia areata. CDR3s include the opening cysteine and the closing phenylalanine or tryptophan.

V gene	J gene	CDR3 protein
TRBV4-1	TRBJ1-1	CASSHPRHSYMNTEAFF
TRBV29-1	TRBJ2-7	CSIRTGYYEQYF
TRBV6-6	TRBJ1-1	CATLGGSGRLTEAFF
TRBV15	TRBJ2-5	CATSGRGEETQYF
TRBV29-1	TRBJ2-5	CSVGGDRPGTQYF
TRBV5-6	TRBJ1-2	CASSPGAGIYGYTF
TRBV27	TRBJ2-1	CASSPSGGAQNEQFF
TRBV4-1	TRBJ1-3	CASSLKQGVGNTIYF
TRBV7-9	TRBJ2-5	CASSAGQDQETQYF
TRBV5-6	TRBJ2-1	CASSTALAGGAYNEQFF
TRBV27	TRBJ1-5	CASKSPGQGALIKVPQHF
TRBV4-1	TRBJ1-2	CASSLKSRGGYGYTF
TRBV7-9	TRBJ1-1	CASSLVQGVNTEAFF
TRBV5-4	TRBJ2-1	CASSRGSGGYEQFF
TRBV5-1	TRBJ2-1	CASSLDLSSYNEQFF
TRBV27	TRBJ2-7	CASSLSVSNEQYF
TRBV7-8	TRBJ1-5	CASSLGGSDQPQHF
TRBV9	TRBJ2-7	CASSQNQDYEQYF
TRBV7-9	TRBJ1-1	CASSPGPRVEAFF
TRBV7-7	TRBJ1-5	CASSLTSGKPQHF
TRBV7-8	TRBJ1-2	CASSLGVQQANYGYTF
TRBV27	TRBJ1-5	CASSFADDSNQPQHF
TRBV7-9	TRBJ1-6	CASSFRGVDSPLHF
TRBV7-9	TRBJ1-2	CASSSEYGQRNYGYTF
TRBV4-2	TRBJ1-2	CASSHGDTYGYTF
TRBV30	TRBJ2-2	CAWSVGGAGELFF
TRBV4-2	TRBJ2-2	CASSQEIPDTGELFF
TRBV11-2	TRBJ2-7	CASNHRTESASYEQYF
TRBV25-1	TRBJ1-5	CASSDGTGQPQHF
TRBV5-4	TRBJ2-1	CASSSPSGNEQFF
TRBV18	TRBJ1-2	CASSPTSLDRGQGYTF
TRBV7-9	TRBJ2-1	CASSLDRGGGPEQFF
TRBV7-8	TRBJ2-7	CASSETGTYEQYF
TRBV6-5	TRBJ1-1	CASSYWDRSGTEAFF
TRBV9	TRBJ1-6	CASSVDLGQNSPLHF
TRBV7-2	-	CASSLLPGISYEQYF
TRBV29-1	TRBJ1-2	CSVSLKESYTF
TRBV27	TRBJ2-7	CASSGLIPYEQYF
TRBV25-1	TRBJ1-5	CASSAPGQPNQPQHF
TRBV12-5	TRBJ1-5	CASGFPPGQPQHF
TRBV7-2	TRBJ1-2	CASSPDRAQNYGYTF
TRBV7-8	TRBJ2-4	CASSLAGRNIQYF
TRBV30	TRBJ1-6	CAWMPGSSYNSPLHF
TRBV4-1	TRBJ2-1	CASSQVFSGPNEQFF
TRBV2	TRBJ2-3	CASSEVVGGWQYF
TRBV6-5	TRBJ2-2	CASSYASTGATGELFF
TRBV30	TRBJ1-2	CAWSVSWDAEHYGYTF
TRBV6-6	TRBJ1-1	CASSYPGLVNTEAFF
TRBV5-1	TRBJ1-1	CASSSKPNTEAFF
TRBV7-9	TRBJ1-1	CASSFSFNTNTEAFF
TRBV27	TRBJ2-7	CASSFPGAEQYF
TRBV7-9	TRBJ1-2	CASSLGSPGQGGYGYTF
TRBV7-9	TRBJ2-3	CASSPVGQFYTDTQYF
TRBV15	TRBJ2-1	CATSPRTGGAEKNEQFF
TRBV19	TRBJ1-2	CASSIGGTNNYGYTF